Listed below are T cell receptor beta chains from one sample, sequenced in a study of early T cells in non-severe SARS-CoV-2 infection. TCRdb independently ran MiXCR on the 5' RACE reads; one entry per CDR3 protein. The table records tens of thousands of distinct CDR3 sequences, around 20% of them present only once. Source: whole blood, taken at baseline. Every receptor here comes from an adult who was a healthcare worker with PCR-confirmed SARS-CoV-2 infection or an uninfected control (not recorded which). Both conserved end residues are part of each CDR3. D genes are given only for firm matches. Rows may omit the clone size; those that give it use once, few, many or a size class.

J: TRBJ1-5; V: TRBV4-1; size: few; D: -; DNA: TGCGCCAGCAGCCAGCCGAATAATCAGCCCCAGCATTTT; CDR3: CASSQPNNQPQHF
J: TRBJ2-5; V: TRBV18; size: -; D: -; DNA: TGTGCCAGCTCACCGAACAGCGGAGAGACCCAGTACTTC; CDR3: CASSPNSGETQYF
J: TRBJ2-3; V: TRBV11-1; size: -; D: TRBD2; DNA: TGTGCCAGCAGCCTTAGCGGGGGGACCACAGATACGCAGTATTTT; CDR3: CASSLSGGTTDTQYF
J: TRBJ1-6; V: TRBV14; size: once; D: -; DNA: TGTGCCAGCAGCCAAGCGGGTGAAGTACCCCTCCACTTT; CDR3: CASSQAGEVPLHF
J: TRBJ1-1; V: TRBV3-1; size: many; D: -; DNA: TGTGCCAGCAGCCAAGGGAGACAGCTTGAAGCTTTCTTT; CDR3: CASSQGRQLEAFF
J: TRBJ2-2; V: TRBV5-1; size: once; D: TRBD2; DNA: TGCGCCAGCTTTCCGGGGGGAAACACCGGGGAGCTGTTTTTT; CDR3: CASFPGGNTGELFF
J: TRBJ2-3; V: TRBV4-1; size: many; D: -; DNA: TGCGCCAGCAGCCAAGTGGGGGCCACAGATACGCAGTATTTT; CDR3: CASSQVGATDTQYF
J: TRBJ1-2; V: TRBV11-2; size: few; D: -; DNA: TGTGCCAGCAGCTTAGTTTCTTCGGCAGACTTAAGTGGCTACACCTTC; CDR3: CASSLVSSADLSGYTF
J: TRBJ1-1; V: TRBV20-1; size: few; D: -; DNA: TGCAGTGCTAGAACGGGTAACACTGAAGCTTTCTTT; CDR3: CSARTGNTEAFF
J: TRBJ2-1; V: TRBV24-1; size: -; D: -; DNA: TGTGCCACCAGTGATTCCTCCCGACCGTTAAGCAGGAATGAGCAGTTCTTC; CDR3: CATSDSSRPLSRNEQFF
J: TRBJ1-2; V: TRBV7-9; size: few; D: TRBD1; DNA: TGTGCCAGCAGCTCAAGAGGACAGGGGTATGGCTACACCTTC; CDR3: CASSSRGQGYGYTF
J: TRBJ1-1; V: TRBV6-6; size: many; D: -; DNA: TGTGCCACCAGGTTGAACACTGAAGCTTTCTTT; CDR3: CATRLNTEAFF
J: TRBJ1-6; V: TRBV6-1; size: many; D: -; DNA: TGTGCCAGCAGTGCGGGGCCCTATAATTCACCCCTCCACTTT; CDR3: CASSAGPYNSPLHF
J: TRBJ2-4; V: TRBV5-1; size: -; D: -; DNA: TGCGCCAGCAGCTTAGAGGGGGAAAACATTCAGTACTTC; CDR3: CASSLEGENIQYF
J: TRBJ1-2; V: TRBV5-5; size: few; D: -; DNA: TGTGCCAGCAGCTTGATTCCAGGGGACTATGGCTACACCTTC; CDR3: CASSLIPGDYGYTF
J: TRBJ2-7; V: TRBV6-5; size: few; D: -; DNA: TGTGCCAGCAGTTTCCTCCATCCAGGGGAGGGCTACGAGCAGTACTTC; CDR3: CASSFLHPGEGYEQYF